Described below is a single T cell receptor beta chain sequence and its context. The specificity of this receptor is unknown. No base quality information exists; no much larger clone differs at one position. CEF-cultured naive and memory CD4+ T cell DNA received survey-level immunoSEQ TCR-beta sequencing. Turning to the authors' computational methods: Preprocessing removed nonproductive sequences and CDR3s not starting with C, not ending with F or W, or shorter than 7 amino acids. Antigen-specific clonotypes were called with the MANAFEST web app on the basis of expansion relative to the reference and to other culture wells. A clone counted as positive if significantly expanded in 2 of 3 replicate wells versus the reference culture at FDR below 0.05. Positive clones also required significant expansion versus all other tandem wells and an odds ratio above 5. Cultured and uncultured naive and memory CD4+ repertoires were searched for previously identified spike- and CEF-reactive CDR3s. CDR3 homology was measured as pairwise Levenshtein distance, computed with the stringdist R package after trimming three terminal residues from each end. In TCRdb, the immuneACCESS table is reduced to in-frame sequences with V and J assigned. These tables do not hold every clone; where another copy was compared, an unresolved V gene accounts for under half, and the others remain unexplained. That table supplies the V and J calls and clone size; D and trimming were determined from the DNA. Present in this sample are tens of thousands of clones, roughly four fifths of which were seen just once. 1.4% of the sample is held by the ten biggest clonotypes.

V loses 4 bases, J loses 6 bases, and the germline ends lie 13 bases apart. For CDR1 and CDR2, the germline V gene lists MRHNA and SNTAGT. The CDR3 goes from the cysteine to the phenylalanine over 14 residues. Only CDR3 DNA is held: 42 bases, read in frame from base 1. The data stem from a study of CD4 T cells in relation to SARS-CoV-2 and coronaviruses listed by TCRdb under 2021. About the investigation overall: In the ViraFEST assay, PBMCs were grown with antigen for nine to eleven days, and TCR beta CDR3s were then sequenced to identify antigen-specific clonal expansions. Across all 12 patients in the convalescent cohort, the median age was nearly 40 years, with a range of roughly 21 to 75 years. Among the roughly twelve convalescent patients, 8 males and 4 females were included, and two of the subjects were Hispanic. Using patient-derived lymphoblastoid cell lines, the shared crossreactive spike epitopes were mapped to their HLA restriction. The study assessed, at the TCR clonotype level, memory CD4+ T cell crossreactivity between SARS-CoV-2 and common cold coronavirus spike proteins. The Adaptive Biotechnologies TCR-sequencing kit was used to sequence samples from three pre-COVID donors and the naive versus memory experiments, while other data came from Illumina-based sequencing. A different, Illumina-based TCR-beta assay was used to sequence expansion assays from other donors in the study.

To separate naive from memory CD4+ T cells, cryopreserved PBMCs first underwent CD4 enrichment and then EasySep naive CD4+ T cell enrichment. For roughly 11 days, sorted naive or memory CD4+ T cells (over 95,000) were cultured at a 1:1 ratio with T cell-depleted PBMCs and CEF peptides. In general, triplicate replicate wells were used for every peptide culture condition. Ficoll-Paque PLUS gradient centrifugation was used to isolate PBMCs from either whole blood or leukapheresis product. PBMCs were either cryopreserved at -140°C or used fresh in the expansion assay. The QIAamp Micro DNA Kit was used to extract genomic DNA from the CD4+ T cells. Results and caveats for the whole study, not just this receptor: Crossreactive clones showed significantly weaker SARS-CoV-2-driven expansion than monoreactive clones, consistent with antigenic imprinting. Because the crossreactivity analysis focused on spike protein, crossreactivity against other viral proteins was not assessed. Pre-pandemic and post-infection samples were not both contributed by any donor, so tracing of the source of pre-existing responses was limited. Sequencing of naive versus memory cells indicated that the assay detects memory recall responses, not primary responses primed during culture. Around two thirds of donors had memory CD4+ clonotypes that crossrecognized SARS-CoV-2 and at least one common cold coronavirus spike. The study was limited by small numbers of patients and tested TCRs.

The chain was built from TRBV6-4 and TRBJ2-1; the D region may be TRBD1 or TRBD2, each matching 5 bases equally. The sample taken for sequencing was naive CD4+ T cells from PBMCs, cultured in vitro. The meaning of the sample's cell subset or site label: naive CD4+ T cells isolated by negative enrichment. This TCR was recovered from an adult with COVID-19. The CDR3: CASSVGGEGNEQFF. The base sequence is TGTGCCAGCAGTGTTGGGGGAGAGGGCAATGAGCAGTTCTTC.